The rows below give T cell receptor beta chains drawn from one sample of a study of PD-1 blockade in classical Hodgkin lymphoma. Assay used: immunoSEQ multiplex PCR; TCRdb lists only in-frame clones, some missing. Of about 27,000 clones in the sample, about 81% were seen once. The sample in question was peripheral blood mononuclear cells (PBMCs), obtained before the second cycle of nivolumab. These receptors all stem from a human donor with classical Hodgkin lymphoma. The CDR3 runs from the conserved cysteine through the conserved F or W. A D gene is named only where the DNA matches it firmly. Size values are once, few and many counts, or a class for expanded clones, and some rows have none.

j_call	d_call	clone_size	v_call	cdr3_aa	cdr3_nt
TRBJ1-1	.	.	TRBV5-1	CASRDTTRLGETFF	TGCGCCAGCAGGGATACAACGCGCCTGGGTGAAACTTTCTTT
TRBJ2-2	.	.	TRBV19	CASSRIRDSLGELFF	TGTGCCAGTAGTAGGATCCGGGACTCCCTCGGGGAGCTGTTTTTT
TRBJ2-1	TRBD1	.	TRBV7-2	CASINSGTALEEQFF	TGTGCCAGCATCAACTCCGGGACAGCCCTAGAGGAGCAGTTCTTC
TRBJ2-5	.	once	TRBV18	CASSPGQIQETQYF	TGTGCCAGCTCACCGGGTCAGATCCAAGAGACCCAGTACTTC
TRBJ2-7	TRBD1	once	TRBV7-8	CASSPRGIHGGEQYF	TGTGCCAGCAGCCCCAGGGGGATACACGGAGGCGAGCAGTACTTC
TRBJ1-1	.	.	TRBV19	CASSIPVVNTEAFF	TGTGCCAGTAGTATACCGGTAGTCAACACTGAAGCTTTCTTT
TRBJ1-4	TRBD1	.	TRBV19	CASSMNGGQVEKLFF	TGTGCCAGTAGTATGAATGGGGGACAGGTCGAAAAACTGTTTTTT
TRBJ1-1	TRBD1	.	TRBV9	CASSAEGQQNTEAFF	TGTGCCAGCAGCGCCGAGGGACAGCAGAACACTGAAGCTTTCTTT
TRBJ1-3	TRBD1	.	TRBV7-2	CASSMGQGEETIYF	TGTGCCAGCAGCATGGGACAGGGGGAAGAGACCATATATTTT
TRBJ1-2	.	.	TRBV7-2	CASSSEGRFYGYTF	TGTGCCAGCTCCTCCGAGGGGAGGTTCTATGGCTACACCTTC
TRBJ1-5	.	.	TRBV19	CASSLTQSNQPQHF	TGTGCCAGTAGTCTTACCCAGAGCAATCAGCCCCAGCATTTT
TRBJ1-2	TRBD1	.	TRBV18	CASSPSTGGIGYGYTF	TGTGCCAGCTCACCGTCGACAGGGGGCATCGGGTATGGCTACACCTTC
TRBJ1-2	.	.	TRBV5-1	CASSLESGPYGYTF	TGCGCCAGCAGCTTGGAATCAGGGCCCTATGGCTACACCTTC
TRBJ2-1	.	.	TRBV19	CASSMTRGAYNEQFF	TGTGCCAGTAGTATGACAAGGGGTGCCTACAATGAGCAGTTCTTC
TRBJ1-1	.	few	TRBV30	CAWSGAANTEAFF	TGTGCCTGGAGTGGGGCGGCTAACACTGAAGCTTTCTTT
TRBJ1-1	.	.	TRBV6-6	CASSYPGPRNAEAFF	TGTGCCAGCAGTTATCCGGGGCCGCGGAACGCTGAAGCTTTCTTT
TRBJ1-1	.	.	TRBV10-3	CAISESPENTEAFF	TGTGCCATCAGTGAGTCGCCGGAGAACACTGAAGCTTTCTTT